This TCR beta chain was captured by sequencing in a study of T cell repertoires in cytomegalovirus infection. Turning to the study itself: From public TCR beta signatures came an indication of both CMV infection and matching HLA type. Findings and limits, study-wide: HLA-C-restricted CMV-specific TCR beta clonotypes were dominant in the ex vivo response. The cumulative frequency of public TCR beta families distinguished individuals who carried CMV together with the relevant HLA.

V was pared by 8 bases and J by 8 bases, with 16 bases between. CDR1 DFQATT and CDR2 SNEGSKA come from the germline V gene (reference sequence). This CDR3 comprises 12 residues. In this sample, this clonotype turned up a few times. Its antigen is still unknown. TCRdb reprocessed the reads via MiXCR and lists one record per CDR3 protein. The table records around 550,000 distinct CDR3 sequences, approximately 25% of them present only once. Sequencing was performed on PBMCs. The chain is built from TRBV20-1 and TRBJ2-1, with a possible D match to TRBD1 (6 bases). The receptor comes from a human donor in good health (CMV status not recorded). Some clones in this sample may be carry-over from other donors' samples. CDR3 sequence (DNA): TGCAGTTTAAGGGTAGGGGGTGATGAGCAGTTCTTC. This sequence encodes CSLRVGGDEQFF.